Included here is one T cell receptor beta chain sequence, with context. Its antigen is undetermined. Unmatched junction bases numbered 8, after V lost 0 bases and J lost 10 bases. The CDR3 contains 16 residues. The germline V gene encodes CDR1 MGHRA and CDR2 YSYEKL. This entry belongs to a study of shared clonotypes between healthy human individuals. Study-wide results and caveats: Non-shared clonotypes had lower generation probabilities than those shared by all four donors. Among the subsets, naive ones generally showed larger estimated richness than memory ones. Incomplete sequencing of sorted subsets was indicated by rarefaction despite large depth.

Researchers ran the assay at a deep level. The data were produced by immunoSEQ multiplex PCR, yet TCRdb's version contains in-frame clones alone and is incomplete. This sample yields 2 million to 3 million clones, of which 93% are seen a single time; roughly 0.36% belongs to the top ten. The origin of this receptor is a man between 18 and 35 years old in good health. Some clones in this sample may be carry-over from other donors' samples. The sequenced sample was naive CD4+ T cells from PBMCs. The subset was: CD45RA+ positively selected. The chain recombines TRBV4-1 with TRBJ1-6; 8 bases align to TRBD1. CDR3 sequence (DNA): TGCGCCAGCAGCCAAGATCGGACAGGGACAAGATCACCCCTCCACTTT. This codes for CASSQDRTGTRSPLHF.